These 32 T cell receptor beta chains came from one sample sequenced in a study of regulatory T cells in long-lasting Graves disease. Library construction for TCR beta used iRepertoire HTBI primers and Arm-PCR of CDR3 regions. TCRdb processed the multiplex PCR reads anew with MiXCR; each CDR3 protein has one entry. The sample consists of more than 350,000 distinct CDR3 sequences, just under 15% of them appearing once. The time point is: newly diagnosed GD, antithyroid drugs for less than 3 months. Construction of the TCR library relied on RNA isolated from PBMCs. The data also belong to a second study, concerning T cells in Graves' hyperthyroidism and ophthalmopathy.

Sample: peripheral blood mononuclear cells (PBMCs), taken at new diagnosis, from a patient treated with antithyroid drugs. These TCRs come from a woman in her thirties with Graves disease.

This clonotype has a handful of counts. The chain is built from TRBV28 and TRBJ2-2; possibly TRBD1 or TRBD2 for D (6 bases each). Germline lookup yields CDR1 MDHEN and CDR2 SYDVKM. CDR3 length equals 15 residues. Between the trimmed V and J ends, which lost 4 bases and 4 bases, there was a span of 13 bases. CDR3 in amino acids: CASSSWGAGTGELFF. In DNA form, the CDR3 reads TGTGCCAGCAGTTCTTGGGGGGCGGGCACCGGGGAGCTGTTTTTT.

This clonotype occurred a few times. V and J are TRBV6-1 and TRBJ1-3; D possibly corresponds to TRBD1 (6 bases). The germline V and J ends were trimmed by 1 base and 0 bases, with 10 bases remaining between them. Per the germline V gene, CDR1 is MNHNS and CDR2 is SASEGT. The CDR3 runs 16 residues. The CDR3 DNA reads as TGTGCCAGCAGTGAAGTTGGGACAATCTCTGGAAACACCATATATTTT. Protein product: CASSEVGTISGNTIYF.

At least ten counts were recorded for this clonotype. The CDR3 region is CASSSRTGAGAEAFF. CDR3 coding DNA: TGTGCCAGCAGCTCACGGACAGGGGCGGGAGCTGAAGCTTTCTTT. The chain has TRBV11-2 and TRBJ1-1, with 9 bases that match TRBD1. Trimming at V came to 4 bases and at J to 6 bases, leaving 9 bases not matched to a gene. Germline V gives CDR1 SGHAT, CDR2 FQNNGV. The CDR3 spans 15 residues.

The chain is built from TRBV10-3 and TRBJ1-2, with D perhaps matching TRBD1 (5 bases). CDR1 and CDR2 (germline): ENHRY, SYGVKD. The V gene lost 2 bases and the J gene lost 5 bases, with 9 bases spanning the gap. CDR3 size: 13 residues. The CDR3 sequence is CAISEQGSYGYTF. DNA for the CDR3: TGTGCCATCAGTGAGCAGGGTTCGTATGGCTACACCTTC.

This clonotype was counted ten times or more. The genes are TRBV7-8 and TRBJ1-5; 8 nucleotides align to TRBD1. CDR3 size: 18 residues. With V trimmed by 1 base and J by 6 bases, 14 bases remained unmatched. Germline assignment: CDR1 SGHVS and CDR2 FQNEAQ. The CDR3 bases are TGTGCCAGCAGCTTAGTGGTGATGAGACAGGGGTTAGTTCAGCCCCAGCATTTT. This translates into CASSLVVMRQGLVQPQHF. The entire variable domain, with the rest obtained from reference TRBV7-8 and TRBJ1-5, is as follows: GAGVSQSPRYKVAKRGQDVALRCDPISGHVSLFWYQQALGQGPEFLTYFQNEAQLDKSGLPSDRFFAERPEGSVSTLKIQRTQQEDSAVYLCASSLVVMRQGLVQPQHFGDGTRLSIL.

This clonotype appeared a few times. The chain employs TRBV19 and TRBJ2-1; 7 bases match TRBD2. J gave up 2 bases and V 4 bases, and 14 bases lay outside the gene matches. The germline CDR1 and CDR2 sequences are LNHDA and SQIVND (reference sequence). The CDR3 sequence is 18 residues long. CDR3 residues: CASSTSVGREEAYNEQFF. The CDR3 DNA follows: TGTGCCAGTAGTACTTCTGTGGGGAGGGAAGAAGCCTACAATGAGCAGTTCTTC. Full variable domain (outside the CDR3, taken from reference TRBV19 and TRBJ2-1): DGGITQSPKYLFRKEGQNVTLSCEQNLNHDAMYWYRQDPGQGLRLIYYSQIVNDFQKGDIAEGYSVSREKKESFPLTVTSAQKNPTAFYLCASSTSVGREEAYNEQFFGPGTRLTVL.

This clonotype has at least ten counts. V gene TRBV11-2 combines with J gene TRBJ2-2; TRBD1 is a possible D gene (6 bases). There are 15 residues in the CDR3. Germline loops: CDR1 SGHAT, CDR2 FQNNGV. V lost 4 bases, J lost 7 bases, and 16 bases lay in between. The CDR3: CASSSPLQGSGELFF. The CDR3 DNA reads TGTGCCAGCAGCTCTCCCCTTCAGGGGAGCGGGGAGCTGTTTTTT.

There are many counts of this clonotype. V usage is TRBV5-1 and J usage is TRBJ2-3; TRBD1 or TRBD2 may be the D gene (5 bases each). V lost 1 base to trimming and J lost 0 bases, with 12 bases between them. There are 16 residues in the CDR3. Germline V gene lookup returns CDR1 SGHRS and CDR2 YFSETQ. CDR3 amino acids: CASSLSGHPSTDTQYF. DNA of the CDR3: TGCGCCAGCAGCTTGAGCGGACATCCTAGCACAGATACGCAGTATTTT.

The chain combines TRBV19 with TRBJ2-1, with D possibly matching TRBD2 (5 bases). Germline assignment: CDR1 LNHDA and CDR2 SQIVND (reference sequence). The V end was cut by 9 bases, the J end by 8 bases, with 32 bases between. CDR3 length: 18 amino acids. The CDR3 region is CASTVGSGEDFGSDEQFF. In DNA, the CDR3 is TGTGCCAGCACGGTGGGCAGCGGAGAGGATTTTGGGTCCGATGAGCAGTTCTTC. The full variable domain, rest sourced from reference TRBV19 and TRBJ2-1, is DGGITQSPKYLFRKEGQNVTLSCEQNLNHDAMYWYRQDPGQGLRLIYYSQIVNDFQKGDIAEGYSVSREKKESFPLTVTSAQKNPTAFYLCASTVGSGEDFGSDEQFFGPGTRLTVL.

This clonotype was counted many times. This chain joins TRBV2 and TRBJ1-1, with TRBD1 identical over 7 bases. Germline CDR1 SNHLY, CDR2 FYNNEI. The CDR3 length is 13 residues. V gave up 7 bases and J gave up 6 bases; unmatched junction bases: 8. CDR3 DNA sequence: TGTGCCAGCACTAACGACAGGGAGTCTGAAGCTTTCTTT. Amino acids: CASTNDRESEAFF.

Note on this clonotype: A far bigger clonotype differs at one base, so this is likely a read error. In DNA, the CDR3 is TGTGCCAGCAGTTTATGGATCAGCGGGAGGGCCTACAATGAGCAGTACTTC. Translated: CASSLWISGRAYNEQYF. V and J are TRBV28 and TRBJ2-7; 10 nucleotides align to TRBD2. Germline assignment: CDR1 MDHEN and CDR2 SYDVKM. Trimming removed 0 bases from V and 7 bases from J; junction bases left unmatched: 12. The CDR3 spans 17 residues.

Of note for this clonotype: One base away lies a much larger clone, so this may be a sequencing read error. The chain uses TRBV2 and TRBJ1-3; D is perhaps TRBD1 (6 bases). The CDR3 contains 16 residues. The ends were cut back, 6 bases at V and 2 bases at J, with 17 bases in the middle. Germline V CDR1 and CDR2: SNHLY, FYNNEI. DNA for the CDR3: TGTGCCAGCAGGCTACCGGGGGCCGCAGCTGGAAACACCATATATTTT. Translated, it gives CASRLPGAAAGNTIYF.

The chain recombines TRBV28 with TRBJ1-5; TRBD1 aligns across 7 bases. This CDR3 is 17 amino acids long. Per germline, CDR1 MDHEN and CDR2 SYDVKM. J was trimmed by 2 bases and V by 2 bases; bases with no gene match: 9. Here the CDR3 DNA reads TGTGCCAGCAGTTTAATTCAGGGGGGGGTCGGCAATCAGCCCCAGCATTTT. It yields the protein CASSLIQGGVGNQPQHF.

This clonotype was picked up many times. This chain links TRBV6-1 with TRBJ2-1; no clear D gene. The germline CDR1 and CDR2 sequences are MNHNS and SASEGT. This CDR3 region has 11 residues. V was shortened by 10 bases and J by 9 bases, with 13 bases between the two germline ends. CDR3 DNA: TGTGCCACCCGAGTCCTGGTTGAGCAGTTCTTC. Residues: CATRVLVEQFF.

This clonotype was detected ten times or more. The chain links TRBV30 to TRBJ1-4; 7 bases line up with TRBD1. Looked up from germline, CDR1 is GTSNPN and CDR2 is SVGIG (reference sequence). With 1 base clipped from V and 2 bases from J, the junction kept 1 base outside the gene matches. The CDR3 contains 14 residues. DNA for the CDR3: TGTGCCTGGAGTGGGGACAGTACTAATGAAAAACTGTTTTTT. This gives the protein CAWSGDSTNEKLFF.

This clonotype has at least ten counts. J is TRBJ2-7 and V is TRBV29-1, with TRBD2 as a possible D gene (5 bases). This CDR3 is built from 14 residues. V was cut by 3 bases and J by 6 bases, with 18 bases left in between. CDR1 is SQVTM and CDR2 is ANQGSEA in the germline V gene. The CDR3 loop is CSVEATGSSFEQYF. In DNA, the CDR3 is TGCAGCGTTGAGGCTACGGGGTCGTCGTTCGAGCAGTACTTC.

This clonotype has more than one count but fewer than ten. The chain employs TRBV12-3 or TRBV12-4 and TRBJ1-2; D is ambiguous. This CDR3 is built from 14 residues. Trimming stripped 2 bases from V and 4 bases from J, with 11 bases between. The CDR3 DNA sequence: TGTGCCAGCAGTTTATCCCAACGCAGCTATGGCTACACCTTC. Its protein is CASSLSQRSYGYTF.

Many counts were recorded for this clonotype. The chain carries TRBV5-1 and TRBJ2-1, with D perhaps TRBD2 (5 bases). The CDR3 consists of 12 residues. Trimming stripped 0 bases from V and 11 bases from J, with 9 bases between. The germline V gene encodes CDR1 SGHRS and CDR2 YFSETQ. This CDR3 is CASSLGAGKQFF. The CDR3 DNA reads TGCGCCAGCAGCTTGGGGGCCGGGAAGCAGTTCTTC.

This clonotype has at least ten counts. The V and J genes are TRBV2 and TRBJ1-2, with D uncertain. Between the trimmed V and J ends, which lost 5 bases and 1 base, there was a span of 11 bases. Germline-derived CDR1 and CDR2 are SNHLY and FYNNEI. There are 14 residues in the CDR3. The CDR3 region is CASSKTQSNYGYTF. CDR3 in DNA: TGTGCCAGCAGTAAAACTCAGAGTAACTATGGCTACACCTTC.

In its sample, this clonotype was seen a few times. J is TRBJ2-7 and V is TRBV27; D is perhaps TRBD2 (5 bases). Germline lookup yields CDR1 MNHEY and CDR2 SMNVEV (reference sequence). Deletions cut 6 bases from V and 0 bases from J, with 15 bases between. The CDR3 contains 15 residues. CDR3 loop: CASSSGLALSYEQYF. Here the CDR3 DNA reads TGTGCCAGCAGCTCCGGACTGGCCCTCTCCTACGAGCAGTACTTC.

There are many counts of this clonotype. In DNA form, the CDR3 reads TGCAGTGCTAGAGGAAAGGGGCTCGGGAACACTGAAGCTTTCTTT. Translation: CSARGKGLGNTEAFF. V gene TRBV20-1 combines with J gene TRBJ1-1; a weak D match, TRBD1 (5 bases). From germline, CDR1 is DFQATT and CDR2 SNEGSKA (reference sequence). CDR3 length: 15 amino acids. V was clipped by 1 base and J by 1 base, with 13 bases between them.

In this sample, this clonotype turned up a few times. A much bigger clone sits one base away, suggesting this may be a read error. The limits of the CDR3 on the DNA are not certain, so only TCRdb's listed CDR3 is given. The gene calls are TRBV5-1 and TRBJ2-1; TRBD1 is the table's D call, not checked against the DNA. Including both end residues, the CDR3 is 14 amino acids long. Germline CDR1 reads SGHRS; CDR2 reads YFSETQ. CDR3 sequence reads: CASSVARGSDEQLF.

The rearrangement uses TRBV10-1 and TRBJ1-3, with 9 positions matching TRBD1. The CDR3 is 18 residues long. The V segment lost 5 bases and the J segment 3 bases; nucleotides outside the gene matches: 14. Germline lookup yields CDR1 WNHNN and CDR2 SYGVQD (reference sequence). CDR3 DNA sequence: TGCGCCAGCAGTCCGATTCCGGGACAGGGATCAAATGGAAACACCATATATTTT. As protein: CASSPIPGQGSNGNTIYF.

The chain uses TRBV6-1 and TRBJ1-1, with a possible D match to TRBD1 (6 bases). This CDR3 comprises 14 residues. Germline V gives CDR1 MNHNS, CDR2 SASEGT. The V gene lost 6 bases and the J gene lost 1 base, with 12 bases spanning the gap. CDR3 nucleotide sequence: TGTGCCAGCAGCAATCCGGGACAGAACACTGAAGCTTTCTTT. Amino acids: CASSNPGQNTEAFF.

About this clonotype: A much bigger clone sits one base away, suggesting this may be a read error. CDR3 nucleotides: TGTGCCGGCAGCCCGTCTAATCGGGTCACAGATACGCAGTATTTT. Protein sequence: CAGSPSNRVTDTQYF. V usage is TRBV7-3 and J usage is TRBJ2-3; D is uncertain. Per the germline V gene, CDR1 is SGHTA and CDR2 is FQGTGA. The CDR3 is 15 residues long.

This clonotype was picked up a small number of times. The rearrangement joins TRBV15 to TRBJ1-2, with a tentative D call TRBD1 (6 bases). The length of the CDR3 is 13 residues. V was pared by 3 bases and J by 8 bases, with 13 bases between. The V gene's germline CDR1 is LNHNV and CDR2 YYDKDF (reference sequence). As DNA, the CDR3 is TGTGCCACCAGCAGTACAGGGATTTACGGCTACACCTTC. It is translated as CATSSTGIYGYTF. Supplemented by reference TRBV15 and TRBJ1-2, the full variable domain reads DAMVIQNPRYQVTQFGKPVTLSCSQTLNHNVMYWYQQKSSQAPKLLFHYYDKDFNNEADTPDNFQSRRPNTSFCFLDIRSPGLGDTAMYLCATSSTGIYGYTFGSGTRLTVV.

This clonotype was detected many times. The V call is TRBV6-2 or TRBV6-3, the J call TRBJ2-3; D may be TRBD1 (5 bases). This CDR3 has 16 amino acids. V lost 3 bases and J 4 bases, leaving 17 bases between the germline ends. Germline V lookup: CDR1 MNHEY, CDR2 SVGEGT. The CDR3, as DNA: TGTGCCAGCAGTTATCTCCCAGGGATCGGTGCAGATACGCAGTATTTT. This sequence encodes CASSYLPGIGADTQYF.

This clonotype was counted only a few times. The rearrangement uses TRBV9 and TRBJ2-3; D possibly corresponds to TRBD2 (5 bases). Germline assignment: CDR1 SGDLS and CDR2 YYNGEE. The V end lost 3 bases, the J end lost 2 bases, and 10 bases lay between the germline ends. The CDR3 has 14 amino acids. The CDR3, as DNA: TGTGCCAGCAGCGAGTGGGGAGTCACAGATACGCAGTATTTT. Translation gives CASSEWGVTDTQYF.

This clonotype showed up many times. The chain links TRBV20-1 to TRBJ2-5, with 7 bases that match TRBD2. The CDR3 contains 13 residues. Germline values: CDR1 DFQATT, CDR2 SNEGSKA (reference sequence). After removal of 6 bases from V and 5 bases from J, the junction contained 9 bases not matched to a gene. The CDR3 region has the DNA TGCAGTGCAAGGGACGGGGGGAGGGAGACCCAGTACTTC. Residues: CSARDGGRETQYF.

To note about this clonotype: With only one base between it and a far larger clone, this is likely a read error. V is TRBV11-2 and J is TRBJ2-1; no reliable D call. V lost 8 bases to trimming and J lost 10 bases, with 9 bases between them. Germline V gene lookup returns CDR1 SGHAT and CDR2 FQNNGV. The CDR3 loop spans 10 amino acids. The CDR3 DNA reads TGTGCCAGCGCGGTGTACGAGCAGTTCTTC. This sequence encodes CASAVYEQFF.

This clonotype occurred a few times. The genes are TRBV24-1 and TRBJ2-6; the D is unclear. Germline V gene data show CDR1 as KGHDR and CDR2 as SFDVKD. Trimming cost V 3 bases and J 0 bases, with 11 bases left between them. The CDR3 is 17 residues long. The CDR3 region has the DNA TGTGCCACCAGTGATGCTTCCTGGATCTCTGGGGCCAACGTCCTGACTTTC. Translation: CATSDASWISGANVLTF.

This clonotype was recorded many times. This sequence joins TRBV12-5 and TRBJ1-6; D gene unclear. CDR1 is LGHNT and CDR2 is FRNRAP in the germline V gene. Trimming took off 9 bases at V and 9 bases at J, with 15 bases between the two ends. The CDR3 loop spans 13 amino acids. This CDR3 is CASRPPGFSPLHF. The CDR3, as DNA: TGTGCTAGCCGACCCCCGGGTTTTTCACCCCTCCACTTT.